This TCR beta chain comes out of a study of blood T cell repertoires in COVID-19. Study details: The United States, Italy and Spain were the sources of the acute and convalescent COVID-19 samples. T cells, B-cell-depleted T cells, or PBMCs provided the cDNA or gDNA that served as material.

Authors' methods: Amplification of reference gene primers was used by the study to estimate nucleated cell counts. The method was immunoSEQ multiplex PCR; TCRdb's version includes in-frame clones alone and lacks a portion of them. Clone size and V and J calls were adopted from that table, with D and trimming inferred from the DNA. The data contain over 100,000 clones, 84% of them singletons. Germline values: CDR1 SGHVS, CDR2 FQNEAQ. Trimming shortened V by 2 bases and J by 1 base, and 14 bases separated the two germline ends. The CDR3 runs to 16 residues. The sample taken for sequencing was peripheral blood. The source is a woman aged 50 to 65 with acute or convalescent COVID-19. The chain couples TRBV7-8 to TRBJ1-1, with D hard to call. This chain's CDR3 is CASSLNSPRGNTEAFF. The CDR3 nucleotides read TGTGCCAGCAGCTTAAACAGTCCCCGGGGGAACACTGAAGCTTTCTTT.